The 26 T cell receptor beta chains below were found in one sample sequenced in a study of blood T cells in healthy people across ages. Combining a sample-barcoded 5' primer with a J-beta primer mix, a second PCR ran for about 7 to 11 cycles. TCRdb reprocessed the 5' RACE reads with MiXCR, giving one entry per CDR3 protein. The table includes around 1,600,000 distinct CDR3 sequences, about 42% detected once. The sequenced material came from blood. The receptors stem from a woman aged 18 to 35 in good health.

About this clonotype: This could be a read error, since a much larger clone is one nucleotide away. CDR3 DNA: TGCGCCAGCAGCCCTTTATTCGGGGCAGGGACAGACAATGAGCAGTACTTC. It yields the protein CASSPLFGAGTDNEQYF. J is TRBJ2-5 and V is TRBV5-1, with 7 bases fitting TRBD1. CDR3 size: 17 residues. Germline V gene lookup returns CDR1 SGHRS and CDR2 YFSETQ. Trimming took 4 bases from V and 11 from J; bases not matched to a gene: 23.

The rearrangement joins TRBV4-1 to TRBJ1-5, with D possibly TRBD1 on 5 matching bases. CDR1 and CDR2 (germline): MGHRA, YSYEKL. The ends were cut back, 2 bases at V and 3 bases at J, with 11 bases in the middle. The CDR3 covers 15 residues. The CDR3 sequence is CASSQLGTYNQPQHF. The CDR3 DNA reads as TGCGCCAGCAGCCAACTCGGGACCTACAATCAGCCCCAGCATTTT.

The V gene is TRBV4-3, the J gene TRBJ2-3, with 9 nucleotides matching TRBD2. This CDR3 region has 16 residues. The V gene end was trimmed by 0 bases and the J gene end by 4 bases; junction bases not matched to a gene: 5. From germline, CDR1 is LGHNA and CDR2 YSLEER. CDR3 protein: CASSQDVTSGADTQYF. The CDR3 nucleotides are TGCGCCAGCAGCCAAGATGTGACTAGCGGCGCAGATACGCAGTATTTT.

A remark on this clonotype: One junction end disagrees with the germline gene, perhaps due to a read error. This rearrangement joins TRBV10-3 to TRBJ1-1; D is undetermined. The CDR3 covers 13 residues. Germline values: CDR1 ENHRY, CDR2 SYGVKD. The CDR3 DNA is TGTGCCATCAGTGAGTCATGGAGCACTGAACCTTTCTTT. Protein: CAISESWSTEPFF.

This chain links TRBV7-9 with TRBJ1-1, with D uncertain. The CDR3 loop spans 14 amino acids. Trimming left V 2 bases short and J 0 bases short, with 7 bases between. Germline V gene lookup returns CDR1 SEHNR and CDR2 FQNEAQ (reference sequence). The DNA for the CDR3 is TGTGCCAGCAGCTTACCGACGGTGAACACTGAAGCTTTCTTT. Amino acid sequence: CASSLPTVNTEAFF.

The V call is TRBV9, the J call TRBJ2-3; possible D gene TRBD2, 5 bases. The CDR3 loop spans 16 amino acids. CDR1 SGDLS and CDR2 YYNGEE come from the germline V gene. Trimming removed 0 bases at V and 4 bases at J, with 15 bases between. The CDR3 is CASSVGPSLSPDTQYF. The DNA of the CDR3 is TGTGCCAGCAGCGTAGGGCCTAGCTTGTCCCCAGATACGCAGTATTTT.

V and J are TRBV12-3 or TRBV12-4 and TRBJ1-3, with D uncertain. V was clipped by 7 bases and J by 4 bases, with 14 bases between them. The CDR3 runs 14 residues. CDR3 nucleotides: TGTGCCAGCACGGATTCCAACTCGGGAAACACCATATATTTT. Its translation: CASTDSNSGNTIYF.

Concerning this clonotype itself: The junction differs from germline at one of its ends, possibly a read error. The chain couples TRBV6-2 or TRBV6-3 to TRBJ2-1, with D maybe TRBD2 (5 bases). This CDR3 has 15 residues. Looked up from germline, CDR1 is MNHEY and CDR2 is SVGEGT. The chain's CDR3 is CASTRTYMGYKEQFF. The CDR3 DNA sequence: TGTGCCAGCACCCGGACTTACATGGGATACAAGGAGCAGTTCTTC.

The gene calls are TRBV20-1 and TRBJ1-6; TRBD1 is a possible D gene (6 bases). Germline V gene sequence: CDR1 DFQATT, CDR2 SNEGSKA (reference sequence). V was cut by 3 bases and J by 8 bases, with 14 bases left in between. This CDR3 is built from 14 residues. The DNA for the CDR3 is TGCAGTGCTAGGGGGACCAGGGGTGATTCACCCCTCCACTTT. This gives the protein CSARGTRGDSPLHF.

The rearrangement joins TRBV27 to TRBJ1-2; D is unclear. This CDR3 is 15 amino acids long. V lost 7 bases, J lost 0 bases, and 15 bases lay in between. CDR1 and CDR2 from the germline V gene are MNHEY and SMNVEV (reference sequence). The CDR3 DNA is TGTGCCAGCACAAATGAGGACCGACCTAACTATGGCTACACCTTC. Translation gives CASTNEDRPNYGYTF.

This chain joins TRBV6-2 or TRBV6-3 and TRBJ2-1; 7 nucleotides align to TRBD2. The V gene's germline CDR1 is MNHEY and CDR2 SVGEGT. The CDR3 runs 14 residues. After removal of 8 bases from V and 6 bases from J, the junction contained 10 bases not matched to a gene. CDR3: CASGKIGLGNEQFF. In nucleotides, the CDR3 is TGTGCCAGCGGAAAAATAGGACTAGGCAATGAGCAGTTCTTC.

With regard to this clonotype: A read error may account for a junction end that differs from germline. V gene TRBV7-2 combines with J gene TRBJ2-3; TRBD2 agrees at 13 bases. This CDR3 comprises 17 residues. Germline CDR1 reads SGHTA; CDR2 reads FQGNSA. The CDR3 DNA is TGTGTCAGCAGCCTCAGACTAGCGGGGGGTAGCACAGATACGCAGTATTTT. Amino acids: CVSSLRLAGGSTDTQYF.

The chain employs TRBV4-1 and TRBJ1-2; D may be TRBD1 (5 bases). V was shortened by 2 bases and J by 2 bases, with 18 bases between the two germline ends. Germline loops: CDR1 MGHRA, CDR2 YSYEKL. This CDR3 is 17 amino acids long. CDR3 residues: CASSQIIVRQKNYGYTF. In DNA form, the CDR3 reads TGCGCCAGCAGCCAAATCATAGTGCGACAGAAGAACTATGGCTACACCTTC.

The chain couples TRBV14 to TRBJ1-2; D is unclear. Per the germline V gene, CDR1 is SGHDN and CDR2 is FVKESK. The CDR3 loop spans 18 amino acids. V lost 4 bases and J 0 bases, leaving 21 bases between the germline ends. CDR3 bases: TGTGCCAGCAGCCCGAACATCGGCTGGGGATCAGCTAACTATGGCTACACCTTC. Protein product: CASSPNIGWGSANYGYTF.

This chain links TRBV7-9 with TRBJ2-7, with D unclear. V was trimmed by 11 bases and J by 0 bases, leaving 17 bases between them. CDR1 SEHNR and CDR2 FQNEAQ come from the germline V gene (reference sequence). The CDR3 is 14 residues long. The CDR3 protein is CAQQRLGNSYEQYF. Written as DNA, the CDR3 is TGTGCCCAGCAGCGACTGGGGAACTCCTACGAGCAGTACTTC.

This clonotype was counted between two and nine times. This sequence joins TRBV9 and TRBJ1-5, with D uncertain. This CDR3 has 14 residues. V dropped 0 bases and J dropped 4 bases, with 8 bases sitting between them. Germline V gives CDR1 SGDLS, CDR2 YYNGEE. CDR3 sequence: CASSVDMQNQPQHF. CDR3 sequence (DNA): TGTGCCAGCAGCGTAGATATGCAAAATCAGCCCCAGCATTTT.

The chain uses TRBV10-3 and TRBJ1-1; D gene unclear. Between the trimmed V and J ends, which lost 2 bases and 2 bases, there was a span of 6 bases. From germline, CDR1 is ENHRY and CDR2 SYGVKD. The CDR3 runs 13 residues. CDR3 sequence (DNA): TGTGCCATCAGTGAGGGAGGAAACACTGAAGCTTTCTTT. Translating gives CAISEGGNTEAFF.

Comments on this clonotype: One end of the junction fails to match germline, which may point to a read error. The V call is TRBV29-1, the J call TRBJ2-5; a weak D match, TRBD1 (5 bases). CDR3 length: 14 residues. The germline gives CDR1 SQVTM, CDR2 ANQGSEA. The DNA of the CDR3 is TGCAGCGTGAGGAAGACAGACATGCTAGAGATCCAGTACTTC. Protein product: CSVRKTDMLEIQYF.

This clonotype was detected a few times. The chain is built from TRBV29-1 and TRBJ2-1; D not certain. The CDR3 totals 13 residues. Germline V gene sequence: CDR1 SQVTM, CDR2 ANQGSEA. V shed 5 bases and J shed 5 bases, with 13 bases lying between them. This CDR3 reads CSVQVIDHNEQFF. CDR3 DNA sequence: TGCAGCGTTCAAGTTATCGACCACAATGAGCAGTTCTTC.

The rearrangement links TRBV27 to TRBJ2-2; a possible D gene is TRBD1 (5 bases). Germline-derived CDR1 and CDR2 are MNHEY and SMNVEV (reference sequence). CDR3 length: 14 residues. Trimming cost V 0 bases and J 7 bases, with 9 bases left between them. The CDR3 DNA follows: TGTGCCAGCAGTTTATCAAGGGGTATCGGGGAGCTGTTTTTT. This translates into CASSLSRGIGELFF.

The genes are TRBV5-6 and TRBJ2-3; 7 nucleotides line up with TRBD2. Germline V CDR1 and CDR2: SGHDT, YYEEEE. CDR3 size: 13 residues. V was clipped by 5 bases and J by 5 bases; unmatched bases: 5. CDR3: CASRGGRKDTQYF. CDR3 nucleotides: TGTGCCAGCAGGGGCGGGAGAAAAGATACGCAGTATTTT. The whole variable domain, filled in from reference TRBV5-6 and TRBJ2-3, reads DAGVTQSPTHLIKTRGQQVTLRCSPKSGHDTVSWYQQALGQGPQFIFQYYEEEERQRGNFPDRFSGHQFPNYSSELNVNALLLGDSALYLCASRGGRKDTQYFGPGTRLTVL.

This clonotype was counted between two and nine times. This chain connects TRBV7-9 to TRBJ2-1; D is possibly TRBD1 (6 bases). CDR3 size: 15 residues. The V gene's germline CDR1 is SEHNR and CDR2 FQNEAQ (reference sequence). The germline V and J ends were trimmed by 2 bases and 7 bases, with 15 bases remaining between them. CDR3 in DNA: TGTGCCAGCAGCTTACCGCAGGGGTTTGGGAATGAGCAGTTCTTC. Its translation is CASSLPQGFGNEQFF.

This clonotype occurred a few times. The chain is built from TRBV9 and TRBJ1-2; no definite D call. CDR1 and CDR2 (germline): SGDLS, YYNGEE. This CDR3 has 17 residues. Trimming removed 4 bases at V and 3 bases at J, with 22 bases between. In nucleotides, the CDR3 is TGTGCCAGCAGCCCGACCCGGGGAGGCCCCGAGTACTATGGCTACACCTTC. It encodes CASSPTRGGPEYYGYTF.

The V call is TRBV7-2, the J call TRBJ1-1, with D unclear. The V gene lost 1 base and the J gene lost 6 bases, with 12 bases spanning the gap. The CDR3 has 14 amino acids. The germline gives CDR1 SGHTA, CDR2 FQGNSA. In nucleotides, the CDR3 is TGTGCCAGCAGCTTAGTTCGGGGAAGCGCTGAAGCTTTCTTT. It specifies CASSLVRGSAEAFF.

The rearrangement joins TRBV4-3 to TRBJ2-1; D possibly corresponds to TRBD1 (6 bases). CDR1 LGHNA and CDR2 YSLEER come from the germline V gene. V lost 8 bases and J 0 bases, leaving 14 bases between the germline ends. This CDR3 is built from 15 residues. CDR3 residues: CASGPGHFSYNEQFF. CDR3 nucleotides: TGCGCCAGCGGACCGGGACATTTCTCCTACAATGAGCAGTTCTTC.

V usage is TRBV25-1 and J usage is TRBJ1-2; the match to TRBD1 covers 8 bases. The CDR3 spans 15 residues. Germline V gene lookup returns CDR1 MGHDK and CDR2 SYGVNS. Trimming at V came to 1 base and at J to 5 bases, leaving 6 bases not matched to a gene. CDR3 coding DNA: TGTGCCAGCAGTGAATTTGCAGGGGGCGCGTATGGCTACACCTTC. Protein sequence: CASSEFAGGAYGYTF.